Following are 17 T cell receptor beta chains from one sample sequenced in a study of somatic mutations in cytotoxic T cells in rheumatoid arthritis. Profiled with immunoSEQ multiplex PCR; TCRdb holds only in-frame clones, not every one. The sample records 5,500 to 8,500 clones, around 60% being singletons. The sequencing input was CD8+ T cells sorted from blood. The receptors come from a woman aged 40 to 50 in good health.

This clone was picked up a small number of times. The chain has TRBV5-6 and TRBJ2-3; D may be TRBD1 (5 bases). CDR1 and CDR2 from the germline V gene are SGHDT and YYEEEE. V lost 0 bases and J lost 2, with 10 bases in between. The CDR3 has 15 amino acids. The CDR3 spells CASSLGAGLTDTQYF. In DNA, the CDR3 is TGTGCCAGCAGCTTGGGGGCAGGGCTCACAGATACGCAGTATTTT.

The chain couples TRBV19 to TRBJ2-7, with TRBD2 matching over 8 bases. The ends lost 3 bases at V and 2 bases at J; junction bases unmatched: 15. Looked up from germline, CDR1 is LNHDA and CDR2 is SQIVND (reference sequence). The length of the CDR3 is 18 residues. CDR3 protein: CASSIQGYAAGEAYEQYF. The CDR3 nucleotides read TGTGCCAGTAGTATCCAGGGGTATGCAGCGGGAGAGGCCTACGAGCAGTACTTC.

This clone has only a few counts. The chain employs TRBV7-9 and TRBJ2-7; 12 bases align to TRBD1. This CDR3 has 16 residues. Germline-derived CDR1 and CDR2 are SEHNR and FQNEAQ (reference sequence). With V trimmed by 5 bases and J by 5 bases, 10 bases remained unmatched. The CDR3 DNA is TGTGCCAGCAGCCCGGGACAGGGGGCTAGCCGGAACGAGCAGTACTTC. It translates to CASSPGQGASRNEQYF.

This clone was counted a few times. The chain recombines TRBV7-9 with TRBJ2-5; 14 positions match TRBD2. Germline V lookup: CDR1 SEHNR, CDR2 FQNEAQ (reference sequence). CDR3 length equals 16 residues. The J segment lost 10 bases and the V segment lost 4 bases, leaving 11 bases of the junction unmatched. The CDR3 nucleotides read TGTGCCAGCAGCTCGCCGGGACTAGCGGGAGAGCGGGACCAGTACTTC. Translated: CASSSPGLAGERDQYF.

The chain recombines TRBV27 with TRBJ2-1; 10 bases align to TRBD2. Germline V lookup: CDR1 MNHEY, CDR2 SMNVEV (reference sequence). CDR3 length equals 14 residues. J lost 4 bases, V lost 8 bases, and 5 bases had no gene match. The CDR3 loop reads CASQTSGAYNEQFF. The CDR3 nucleotides read TGTGCCAGCCAAACTAGCGGGGCTTACAATGAGCAGTTCTTC.

This chain joins TRBV6-5 and TRBJ1-1, with unresolved D. The germline gives CDR1 MNHEY, CDR2 SVGAGI. V lost 5 bases and J lost 5, with 6 bases in between. The CDR3 totals 11 residues. In nucleotides, the CDR3 is TGTGCCAGCAGTCTCGGGACTGAAGCTTTCTTT. This codes for CASSLGTEAFF.

The gene calls are TRBV2 and TRBJ2-4, with D possibly being TRBD2 (6 bases). Per germline, CDR1 SNHLY and CDR2 FYNNEI. Trimming shortened V by 3 bases and J by 8 bases, and 17 bases separated the two germline ends. The length of the CDR3 is 15 residues. CDR3 loop: CASSDGTSGWDIQYF. In DNA, the CDR3 is TGTGCCAGCAGTGACGGGACTTCTGGGTGGGACATTCAGTACTTC.

V is TRBV7-8 and J is TRBJ2-7, with 7 bases fitting TRBD2. The CDR3 runs 15 residues. V gave up 3 bases and J gave up 5 bases; unmatched junction bases: 10. From germline, CDR1 is SGHVS and CDR2 FQNEAQ. CDR3 sequence: CASSFQRTSNHEQYF. As DNA, the CDR3 is TGTGCCAGCAGCTTCCAGAGGACTAGTAACCACGAGCAGTACTTC.

V usage is TRBV27 and J usage is TRBJ2-7; 12 positions agree with TRBD2. J gave up 1 base and V 0 bases, and 1 base lay outside the gene matches. The germline CDR1 and CDR2 sequences are MNHEY and SMNVEV (reference sequence). The CDR3 has 16 residues. The CDR3 nucleotides read TGTGCCAGCAGTTTATCGACTAGCGGGAGTTCCTACGAGCAGTACTTC. The encoded protein is CASSLSTSGSSYEQYF.

This clone was seen more than once but under ten times. The chain links TRBV11-2 to TRBJ2-3; D remains unclear. Looked up from germline, CDR1 is SGHAT and CDR2 is FQNNGV. CDR3 length: 15 amino acids. The V end lost 3 bases, the J end lost 8 bases, and 18 bases lay between the germline ends. The CDR3 is CASSLGSKHPGTQYF. The CDR3 DNA sequence: TGTGCCAGCAGCTTGGGTTCTAAACACCCCGGTACGCAGTATTTT. Full variable domain (missing parts from reference TRBV11-2 and TRBJ2-3): EAGVAQSPRYKIIEKRQSVAFWCNPISGHATLYWYQQILGQGPKLLIQFQNNGVVDDSQLPKDRFSAERLKGVDSTLKIQPAKLEDSAVYLCASSLGSKHPGTQYFGPGTRLTVL.

The rearrangement joins TRBV7-8 to TRBJ2-1; 7 bases are shared with TRBD2. This CDR3 spans 17 amino acids. Germline CDR1 reads SGHVS; CDR2 reads FQNEAQ. V trimming: 1 base; J trimming: 1 base; junction bases outside the gene matches: 7. CDR3 DNA sequence: TGTGCCAGCAGCTTAGTTGGGCGGGAGACTTCCTACAATGAGCAGTTCTTC. Translating gives CASSLVGRETSYNEQFF.

V usage is TRBV9 and J usage is TRBJ1-2; 7 nucleotides agree with TRBD1. CDR3 length: 17 residues. Trimming cost V 3 bases and J 8 bases; bases outside gene matches: 19. Germline loops: CDR1 SGDLS, CDR2 YYNGEE. For the CDR3, the DNA is TGTGCCAGCAGCGCAACGACAGGGATAGGGCCGGTGCGGGGCTACACCTTC. Translation gives CASSATTGIGPVRGYTF.

The J gene is TRBJ2-3, the V gene TRBV2; TRBD2 aligns across 9 bases. V gave up 9 bases and J gave up 6 bases; unmatched junction bases: 10. Germline V lookup: CDR1 SNHLY, CDR2 FYNNEI. The CDR3 is 14 amino acids. DNA of the CDR3: TGTGCCAGTTTACGGCGGGAGGGCCGGGATACGCAGTATTTT. It specifies CASLRREGRDTQYF.

The chain carries TRBV27 and TRBJ2-1; 10 nucleotides agree with TRBD2. V was pared by 5 bases and J by 4 bases, with 5 bases of the junction left unmatched. This CDR3 has 15 residues. Germline CDR1 is MNHEY and CDR2 is SMNVEV (reference sequence). The CDR3 loop reads CASSPLAGEYNEQFF. The CDR3 DNA follows: TGTGCCAGCAGTCCTCTAGCGGGAGAGTACAATGAGCAGTTCTTC.

This clone was found a few times. The J gene is TRBJ2-3, the V gene TRBV9; TRBD2 matches at 9 bases. This CDR3 comprises 16 residues. The V gene end was trimmed by 1 base and the J gene end by 3 bases; junction bases not matched to a gene: 6. Germline V lookup: CDR1 SGDLS, CDR2 YYNGEE. As DNA, the CDR3 is TGTGCCAGCAGCGTATTGGCGGGAGGGCCTACAGATACGCAGTATTTT. Amino acid sequence: CASSVLAGGPTDTQYF.

This chain connects TRBV28 to TRBJ2-3; D unresolved. The CDR3 is 11 amino acids. Trimming shortened V by 6 bases and J by 10 bases, and 11 bases separated the two germline ends. Germline assignment: CDR1 MDHEN and CDR2 SYDVKM. CDR3 amino acids: CASSDLWAQYF. The CDR3 region has the DNA TGTGCCAGCAGCGACCTCTGGGCGCAGTATTTT. Looking up the rest from reference TRBV28 and TRBJ2-3 gives the full variable domain: DVKVTQSSRYLVKRTGEKVFLECVQDMDHENMFWYRQDPGLGLRLIYFSYDVKMKEKGDIPEGYSVSREKKERFSLILESASTNQTSMYLCASSDLWAQYFGPGTRLTVL.

The V and J genes are TRBV27 and TRBJ2-7, with 10 positions matching TRBD1. Germline trimming cut 3 bases from V and 6 bases from J; bases unmatched to any gene: 5. Germline CDR1 and CDR2: MNHEY and SMNVEV (reference sequence). The CDR3 consists of 14 residues. CDR3: CASSFRTGGPEQYF. The CDR3 nucleotides are TGTGCCAGCAGTTTCCGGACAGGGGGACCCGAGCAGTACTTC.